This T cell receptor (beta chain) is from a study of blood T cells in healthy people across ages. Study outcomes and limitations: Fewer expanded clones and more diversity marked long-lived versus aged donors.

Sample-barcoded 5' priming and a J-beta primer mix drove a second PCR of about 6 to 11 cycles. All cDNA molecules were each tagged by a template-switch adaptor with 12 random nucleotides. TCRdb recomputed calls from the 5' RACE reads with MiXCR, one row per CDR3 protein. The sample gives about 1.6 million distinct CDR3 sequences, roughly 32% of which show up once; 11% is in the top ten. This clonotype was detected a few times. Antigen: not known. The sequencing sample was made of blood. This sequence originates from a woman aged 30 to 39 in good health.

The chain's CDR3 is CASSLRPRDEQFF. CDR3 bases: TGTGCCAGCAGCTTAAGACCCCGCGATGAGCAGTTCTTC. This rearrangement joins TRBV13 to TRBJ2-1; D unresolved. CDR3 length: 13 amino acids. Germline V lookup: CDR1 PRHDT, CDR2 FYEKMQ (reference sequence). The V end lost 2 bases, the J end lost 8 bases, and 10 bases lay between the germline ends.